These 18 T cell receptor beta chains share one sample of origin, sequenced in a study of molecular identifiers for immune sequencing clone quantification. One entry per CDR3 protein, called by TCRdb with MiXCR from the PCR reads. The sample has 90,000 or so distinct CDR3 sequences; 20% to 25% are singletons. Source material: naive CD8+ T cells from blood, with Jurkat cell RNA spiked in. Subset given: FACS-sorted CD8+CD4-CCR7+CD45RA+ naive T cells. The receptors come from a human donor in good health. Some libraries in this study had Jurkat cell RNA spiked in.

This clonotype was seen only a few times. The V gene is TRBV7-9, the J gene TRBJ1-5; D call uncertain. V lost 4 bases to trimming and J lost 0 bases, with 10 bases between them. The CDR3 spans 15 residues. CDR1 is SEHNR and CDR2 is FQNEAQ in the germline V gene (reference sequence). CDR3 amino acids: CASSSGLTSNQPQHF. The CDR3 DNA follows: TGTGCCAGCAGCTCCGGGCTGACTAGCAATCAGCCCCAGCATTTT. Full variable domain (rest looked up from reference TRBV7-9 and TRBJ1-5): DTGVSQNPRHKITKRGQNVTFRCDPISEHNRLYWYRQTLGQGPEFLTYFQNEAQLEKSRLLSDRFSAERPKGSFSTLEIQRTEQGDSAMYLCASSSGLTSNQPQHFGDGTRLSIL.

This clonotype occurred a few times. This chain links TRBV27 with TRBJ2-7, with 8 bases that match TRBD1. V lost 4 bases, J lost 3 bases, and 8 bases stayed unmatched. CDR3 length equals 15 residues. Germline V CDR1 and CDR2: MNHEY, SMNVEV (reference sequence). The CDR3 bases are TGTGCCAGCAGTTGGGAAGGACAGGGTTACTACGAGCAGTACTTC. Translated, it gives CASSWEGQGYYEQYF.

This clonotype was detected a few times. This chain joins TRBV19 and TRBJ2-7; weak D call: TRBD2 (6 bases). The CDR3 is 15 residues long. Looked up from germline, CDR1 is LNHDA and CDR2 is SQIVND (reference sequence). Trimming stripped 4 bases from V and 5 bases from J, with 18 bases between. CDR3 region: CASSTIRDGGDEQYF. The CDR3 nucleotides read TGTGCCAGTAGTACTATCCGGGACGGCGGGGACGAGCAGTACTTC.

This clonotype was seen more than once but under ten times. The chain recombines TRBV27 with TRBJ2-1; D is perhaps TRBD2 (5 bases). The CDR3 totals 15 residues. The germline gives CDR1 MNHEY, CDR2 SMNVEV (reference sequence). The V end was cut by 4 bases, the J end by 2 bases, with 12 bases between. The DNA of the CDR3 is TGTGCCAGCAGTTCGGGGAGTAAAGCCTACAATGAGCAGTTCTTC. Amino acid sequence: CASSSGSKAYNEQFF.

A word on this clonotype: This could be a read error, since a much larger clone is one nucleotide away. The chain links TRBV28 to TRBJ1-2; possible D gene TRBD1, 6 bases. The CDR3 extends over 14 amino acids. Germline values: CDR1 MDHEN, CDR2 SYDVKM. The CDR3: CASSRARGNRGHTF. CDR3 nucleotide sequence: TGTGCCAGCAGTCGTGCCAGGGGAAATCGTGGCCACACCTTC.

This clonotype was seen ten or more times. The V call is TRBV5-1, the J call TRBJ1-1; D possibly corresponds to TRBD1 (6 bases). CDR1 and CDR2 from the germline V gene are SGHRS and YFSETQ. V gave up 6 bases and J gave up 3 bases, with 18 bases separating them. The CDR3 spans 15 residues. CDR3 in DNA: TGCGCCAGCAACCAGGGGTACCCATCGGACACTGAAGCTTTCTTT. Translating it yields CASNQGYPSDTEAFF.

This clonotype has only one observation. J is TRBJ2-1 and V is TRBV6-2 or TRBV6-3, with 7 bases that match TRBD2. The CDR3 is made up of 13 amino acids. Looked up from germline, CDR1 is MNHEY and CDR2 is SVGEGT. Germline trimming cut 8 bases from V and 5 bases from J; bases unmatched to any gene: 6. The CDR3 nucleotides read TGTGCCAGCTCTCTAGCGGCACACAATGAGCAGTTCTTC. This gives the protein CASSLAAHNEQFF.

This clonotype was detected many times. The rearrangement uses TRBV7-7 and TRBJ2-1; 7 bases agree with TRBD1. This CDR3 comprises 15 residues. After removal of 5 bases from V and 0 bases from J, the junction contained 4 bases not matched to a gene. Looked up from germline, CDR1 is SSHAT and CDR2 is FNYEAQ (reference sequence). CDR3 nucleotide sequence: TGTGCCAGCAGCCCCAGGGACAGCTCCTACAATGAGCAGTTCTTC. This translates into CASSPRDSSYNEQFF.

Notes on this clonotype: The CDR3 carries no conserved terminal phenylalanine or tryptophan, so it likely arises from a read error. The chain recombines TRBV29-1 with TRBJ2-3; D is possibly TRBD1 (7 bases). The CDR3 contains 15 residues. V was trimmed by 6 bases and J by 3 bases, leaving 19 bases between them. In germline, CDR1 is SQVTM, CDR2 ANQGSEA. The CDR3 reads CSVNLRGAGTDTQYL. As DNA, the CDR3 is TGCAGCGTCAACCTCAGGGGGGCTGGAACAGATACGCAGTATTTA.

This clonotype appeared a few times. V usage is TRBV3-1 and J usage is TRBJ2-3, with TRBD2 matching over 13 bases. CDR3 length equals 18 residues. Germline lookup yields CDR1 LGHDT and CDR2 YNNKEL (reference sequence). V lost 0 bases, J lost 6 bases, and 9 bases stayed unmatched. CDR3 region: CASSQERTSGGVMDTQYF. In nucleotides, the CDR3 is TGTGCCAGCAGCCAAGAAAGGACTAGCGGGGGAGTCATGGATACGCAGTATTTT.

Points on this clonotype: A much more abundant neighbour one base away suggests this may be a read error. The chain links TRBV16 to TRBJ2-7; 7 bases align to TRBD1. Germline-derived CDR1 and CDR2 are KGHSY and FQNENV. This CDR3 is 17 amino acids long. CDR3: CASSQWGPDRSSCEQYF. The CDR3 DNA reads TGTGCCAGCAGCCAATGGGGTCCGGACAGGAGCTCCTGCGAGCAGTACTTC.

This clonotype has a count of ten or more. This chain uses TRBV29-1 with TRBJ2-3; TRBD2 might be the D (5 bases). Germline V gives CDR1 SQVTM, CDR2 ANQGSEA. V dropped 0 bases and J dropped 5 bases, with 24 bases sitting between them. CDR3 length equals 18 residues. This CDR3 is CSVEDAAYINPRGDTQYF. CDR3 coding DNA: TGCAGCGTTGAAGACGCGGCGTACATAAACCCACGGGGAGATACGCAGTATTTT.

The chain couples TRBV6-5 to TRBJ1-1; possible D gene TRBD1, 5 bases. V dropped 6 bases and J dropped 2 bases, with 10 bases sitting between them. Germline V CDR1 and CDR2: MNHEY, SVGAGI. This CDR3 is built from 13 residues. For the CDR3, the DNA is TGTGCCAGCAGATTGACAGAAAACACTGAAGCTTTCTTT. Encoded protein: CASRLTENTEAFF.

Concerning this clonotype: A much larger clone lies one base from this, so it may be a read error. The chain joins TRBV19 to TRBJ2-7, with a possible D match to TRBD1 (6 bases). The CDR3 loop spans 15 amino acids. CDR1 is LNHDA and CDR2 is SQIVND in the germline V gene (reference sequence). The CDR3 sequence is CVSSSAVGQPYEQYF. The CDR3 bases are TGTGTCAGTAGTAGCGCCGTGGGACAACCCTACGAGCAGTACTTC.

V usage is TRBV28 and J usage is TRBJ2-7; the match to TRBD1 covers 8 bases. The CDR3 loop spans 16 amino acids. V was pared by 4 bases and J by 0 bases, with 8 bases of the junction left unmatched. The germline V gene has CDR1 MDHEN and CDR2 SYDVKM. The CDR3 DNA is TGTGCCAGCAGTTCCACCGGGACAGGAACCTCCTACGAGCAGTACTTC. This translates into CASSSTGTGTSYEQYF.

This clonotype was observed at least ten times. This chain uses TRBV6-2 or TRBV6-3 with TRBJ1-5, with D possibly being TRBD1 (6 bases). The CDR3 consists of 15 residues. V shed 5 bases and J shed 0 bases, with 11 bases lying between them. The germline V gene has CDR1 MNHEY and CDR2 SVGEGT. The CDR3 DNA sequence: TGTGCCAGCAGTATCCAGGGGACTAGCAATCAGCCCCAGCATTTT. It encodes CASSIQGTSNQPQHF.

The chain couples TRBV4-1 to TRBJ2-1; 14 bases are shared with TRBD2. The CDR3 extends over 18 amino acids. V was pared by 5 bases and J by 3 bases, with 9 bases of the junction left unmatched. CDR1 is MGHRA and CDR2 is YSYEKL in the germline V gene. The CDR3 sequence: CASSVRLAGGPSYNEQFF. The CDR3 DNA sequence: TGCGCCAGCAGCGTACGACTAGCGGGAGGGCCGAGCTACAATGAGCAGTTCTTC.

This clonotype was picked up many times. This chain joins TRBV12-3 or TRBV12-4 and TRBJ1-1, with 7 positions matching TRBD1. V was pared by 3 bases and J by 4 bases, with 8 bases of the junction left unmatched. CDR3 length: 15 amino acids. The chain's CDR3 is CASSFGTRGGTEAFF. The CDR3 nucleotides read TGTGCCAGCAGTTTCGGGACCAGGGGGGGCACTGAAGCTTTCTTT.